The entry that follows covers one T cell receptor beta chain sequence. Its target is not known. The sample is drawn from a study of chemoradiotherapy in HPV16-positive cancers. Study-level points and caveats: HPV-responsive T-cell expansion during chemoradiotherapy was linked to improved recurrence-free survival in HPV16-positive patients. Non-HPV-specific T cells did not expand in tumors during treatment, whereas candidate HPV-specific clones and E7-related motifs did.

Repeated repertoire sampling spanned the course of chemoradiotherapy. The V and J ends lost 1 base and 10 bases respectively, with 11 bases between them. Per germline, CDR1 MGHDK and CDR2 SYGVNS. The CDR3 spans 14 residues. Here immunoSEQ multiplex PCR was the method, and the copy in TCRdb shows in-frame clones only, minus some. The sample shows some 600 clones, about 72% of them seen only once. The clonotype originates from a human donor with HPV-associated anogenital cancer. Sequencing was performed on tumor tissue, taken from a patient who underwent chemoradiotherapy. The gene calls are TRBV25-1 and TRBJ1-6; TRBD1 might be the D (6 bases). DNA for the CDR3: TGTGCCAGCAGTGAATGGGGACAACGATCACCCCTCCACTTT. Amino acids: CASSEWGQRSPLHF.